This T cell receptor beta chain appears in the sequencing data of a study of T cell responses to AZD1222 COVID-19 vaccine. Findings and caveats of the study: Spike-wide coverage was observed for vaccine-associated CD4 TCRs, with dominant responses at 160-218 and 743-854.

Produced via immunoSEQ multiplex PCR; TCRdb's table is partial and in-frame only. Altogether some 140,000 clones are present, 92% being singletons, with the ten largest covering 3% to 3.5%. The CDR3 extends over 14 amino acids. Germline-derived CDR1 and CDR2 are MNHEY and SMNVEV (reference sequence). Trimming stripped 1 base from V and 1 base from J, with 4 bases between. On this clone itself: The antigen is undetermined.

The origin of this receptor is an adult in good health. The J gene is TRBJ2-2, the V gene TRBV27; D is unresolved. Sample: peripheral blood, taken on day 0 of AZD1222 vaccination. The CDR3 loop reads CASSLWRNTGELFF. In nucleotides, the CDR3 is TGTGCCAGCAGTTTATGGCGGAACACCGGGGAGCTGTTTTTT.